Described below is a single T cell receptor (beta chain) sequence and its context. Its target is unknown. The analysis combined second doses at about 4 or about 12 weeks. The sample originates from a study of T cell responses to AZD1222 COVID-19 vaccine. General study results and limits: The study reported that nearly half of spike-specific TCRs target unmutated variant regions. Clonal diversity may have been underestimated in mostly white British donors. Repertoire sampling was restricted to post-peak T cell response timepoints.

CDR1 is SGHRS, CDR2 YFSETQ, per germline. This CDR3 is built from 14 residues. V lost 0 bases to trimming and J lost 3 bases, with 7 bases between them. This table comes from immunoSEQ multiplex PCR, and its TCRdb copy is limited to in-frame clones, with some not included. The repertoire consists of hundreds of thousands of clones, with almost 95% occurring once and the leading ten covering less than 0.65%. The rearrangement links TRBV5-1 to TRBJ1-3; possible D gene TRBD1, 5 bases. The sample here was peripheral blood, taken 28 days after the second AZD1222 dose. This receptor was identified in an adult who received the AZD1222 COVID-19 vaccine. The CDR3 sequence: CASSLGGDGNTIYF. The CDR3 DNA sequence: TGCGCCAGCAGCTTGGGAGGGGATGGAAACACCATATATTTT.